Following are 24 T cell receptor beta chains from one sample sequenced in a study of OX40 agonist ivuxolimab in advanced cancers. Assay: immunoSEQ multiplex PCR; the TCRdb copy retains only in-frame clones and omits some. The sample carries 72,000 or so clones, around 80% recorded once. The source was CD4+ or CD8+ T cells sorted from blood, collected in a trial of the OX40 agonist ivuxolimab. These receptors came from an adult with an advanced solid tumor such as melanoma, head and neck, liver or kidney cancer.

A single count supports this clone. The chain joins TRBV10-1 to TRBJ1-5; D is possibly TRBD1 (6 bases). V was cut by 2 bases and J by 2 bases, with 10 bases left in between. Germline V gene sequence: CDR1 WNHNN, CDR2 SYGVQD (reference sequence). This CDR3 has 15 amino acids. The CDR3 nucleotides read TGCGCCAGCAGTGAGCGGGGGCCTGGCAATCAGCCCCAGCATTTT. Protein: CASSERGPGNQPQHF.

This sequence joins TRBV7-2 and TRBJ1-1, with unresolved D. Per the germline V gene, CDR1 is SGHTA and CDR2 is FQGNSA. The CDR3 length is 12 residues. Trimming removed 1 base from V and 4 bases from J, with 4 bases in between. In DNA form, the CDR3 reads TGTGCCAGCAGCTTAGATGGCACTGAAGCTTTCTTT. Encoded protein: CASSLDGTEAFF.

V is TRBV6-1 and J is TRBJ1-2; the D gene is possibly TRBD1 (5 bases). Germline V CDR1 and CDR2: MNHNS, SASEGT. V was shortened by 7 bases and J by 4 bases, with 13 bases between the two germline ends. The CDR3 runs 13 residues. CDR3 protein: CASTGEPFYGYTF. CDR3 in DNA: TGTGCCAGCACGGGGGAGCCCTTCTATGGCTACACCTTC.

The chain links TRBV20-1 to TRBJ1-1, with unresolved D. Germline values: CDR1 DFQATT, CDR2 SNEGSKA (reference sequence). This CDR3 is 11 amino acids long. Trimming pared 5 bases from V and 3 bases from J, leaving 7 bases between. CDR3 in amino acids: CSALVHTEAFF. As DNA, the CDR3 is TGCAGTGCTCTCGTTCACACTGAAGCTTTCTTT.

This rearrangement joins TRBV4-1 to TRBJ1-4; TRBD1 might be the D (6 bases). V was cut by 3 bases and J by 8 bases, with 19 bases left in between. The germline V gene has CDR1 MGHRA and CDR2 YSYEKL. This CDR3 has 16 amino acids. As DNA, the CDR3 is TGCGCCAGCAGCCACCTTGGATCGACAGGATTGGAAAAACTGTTTTTT. It is translated as CASSHLGSTGLEKLFF.

V usage is TRBV30 and J usage is TRBJ1-5; tentatively, D is TRBD1 (5 bases). The CDR3 is 16 residues long. The germline CDR1 and CDR2 sequences are GTSNPN and SVGIG (reference sequence). Trimming shortened V by 2 bases and J by 0 bases, and 14 bases separated the two germline ends. The CDR3 sequence: CAWSTGHTYSNQPQHF. Here the CDR3 DNA reads TGTGCCTGGAGTACGGGGCACACTTATAGCAATCAGCCCCAGCATTTT.

This chain joins TRBV9 and TRBJ2-1, with D perhaps assigned TRBD1 or TRBD2 (6 bases each). The CDR3 covers 16 residues. Germline V lookup: CDR1 SGDLS, CDR2 YYNGEE. Trimming shortened V by 4 bases and J by 7 bases, and 21 bases separated the two germline ends. CDR3 residues: CASSPDPRGPGNEQFF. The DNA for the CDR3 is TGTGCCAGCAGCCCCGACCCCCGGGGGCCCGGGAATGAGCAGTTCTTC.

This clone was seen once. Other nucleotide sequences in the sample specify the same CDR3. V gene TRBV7-9 combines with J gene TRBJ1-1; no clear D gene. CDR3 length equals 13 residues. V was clipped by 2 bases and J by 4 bases, with 8 bases between them. The germline gives CDR1 SEHNR, CDR2 FQNEAQ (reference sequence). Here the CDR3 DNA reads TGTGCCAGCAGCTTACCGCTGGGCACTGAAGCTTTCTTT. It specifies CASSLPLGTEAFF.

J is TRBJ1-4 and V is TRBV19; D gene uncertain. Germline V gene lookup returns CDR1 LNHDA and CDR2 SQIVND (reference sequence). Trimming shortened V by 3 bases and J by 4 bases, and 12 bases separated the two germline ends. The length of the CDR3 is 15 residues. Here the CDR3 reads CASSIKRLINEKLFF. Here the CDR3 DNA reads TGTGCCAGTAGTATTAAGAGACTGATTAATGAAAAACTGTTTTTT.

The rearrangement joins TRBV18 to TRBJ1-1; 10 positions agree with TRBD1. Germline V lookup: CDR1 KGHSH, CDR2 LQKENI. Trimming removed 2 bases from V and 4 bases from J; junction bases left unmatched: 4. This CDR3 region has 15 residues. The DNA of the CDR3 is TGTGCCAGCTCACCAGCGACAGGGGGCCCCACTGAAGCTTTCTTT. Protein sequence: CASSPATGGPTEAFF. Combining the CDR3 with reference TRBV18 and TRBJ1-1 gives the whole variable domain NAGVMQNPRHLVRRRGQEARLRCSPMKGHSHVYWYRQLPEEGLKFMVYLQKENIIDESGMPKERFSAEFPKEGPSILRIQQVVRGDSAAYFCASSPATGGPTEAFFGQGTRLTVV.

This clone was observed once. This chain connects TRBV6-5 to TRBJ2-5; a possible D gene is TRBD2 (5 bases). V lost 2 bases, J lost 3 bases, and 10 bases lay in between. This CDR3 region has 14 residues. CDR1 MNHEY and CDR2 SVGAGI come from the germline V gene. CDR3 region: CASSYTWGEETQYF. DNA for the CDR3: TGTGCCAGCAGTTACACGTGGGGAGAAGAGACCCAGTACTTC.

On this clone itself: Other DNA sequences in this specimen translate into the identical CDR3. The chain has TRBV7-9 and TRBJ1-1, with unresolved D. In germline, CDR1 is SEHNR, CDR2 FQNEAQ (reference sequence). With 1 base removed from V and 2 bases from J, the gap between germline ends came to 2 bases. The CDR3 contains 12 residues. The chain's CDR3 is CASSLDNTEAFF. The CDR3 DNA reads TGTGCCAGCAGCTTAGATAACACTGAAGCTTTCTTT.

This clone was seen once. The rearrangement uses TRBV6-1 and TRBJ2-7, with TRBD2 identical over 8 bases. Germline V gene lookup returns CDR1 MNHNS and CDR2 SASEGT. This CDR3 has 16 residues. With 3 bases clipped from V and 0 bases from J, the junction kept 7 bases outside the gene matches. The CDR3 reads CASSEGFSGASYEQYF. The DNA for the CDR3 is TGTGCCAGCAGTGAGGGTTTTAGCGGGGCCTCCTACGAGCAGTACTTC.

The V and J genes are TRBV5-1 and TRBJ1-6; TRBD1 agrees at 9 bases. Trimming took 5 bases from V and 3 from J; bases not matched to a gene: 6. Germline values: CDR1 SGHRS, CDR2 YFSETQ. The CDR3 runs 16 residues. CDR3 amino acids: CASRAGQGHYNSPLHF. The CDR3 DNA sequence: TGCGCCAGCAGGGCTGGACAGGGGCACTATAATTCACCCCTCCACTTT.

The chain carries TRBV18 and TRBJ2-2; 10 bases are shared with TRBD1. The junction had 2 bases not matched to a gene; V was cut back by 5 bases and J by 2 bases. The CDR3 covers 15 residues. Per the germline V gene, CDR1 is KGHSH and CDR2 is LQKENI. CDR3 in DNA: TGTGCCAGCTCAAGGGACAGGGGCAACACCGGGGAGCTGTTTTTT. This sequence encodes CASSRDRGNTGELFF.

The chain carries TRBV6-6 and TRBJ2-7, with D unclear. Trimming removed 2 bases at V and 3 bases at J, with 11 bases between. Germline V gene sequence: CDR1 MNHNY, CDR2 SVGAGI (reference sequence). The CDR3 runs to 14 residues. CDR3 sequence: CASSYPGPHYEQYF. Here the CDR3 DNA reads TGTGCCAGCAGTTACCCCGGGCCACACTACGAGCAGTACTTC.

The rearrangement joins TRBV4-3 to TRBJ2-1, with D perhaps TRBD2 (6 bases). V lost 5 bases to trimming and J lost 4 bases, with 9 bases between them. Germline V gives CDR1 LGHNA, CDR2 YSLEER. The CDR3 contains 13 residues. CDR3 region: CASSGGIYNEQFF. As DNA, the CDR3 is TGCGCCAGCAGCGGCGGGATTTACAATGAGCAGTTCTTC.

J is TRBJ1-6 and V is TRBV6-1; perhaps TRBD1 as D (6 bases). Deletions cut 6 bases from V and 8 bases from J, with 8 bases between. Germline V CDR1 and CDR2: MNHNS, SASEGT. The CDR3 spans 12 residues. Written as DNA, the CDR3 is TGTGCCAGCAGCAGGGGTGATTCACCCCTCCACTTT. Protein product: CASSRGDSPLHF.

The chain uses TRBV5-6 and TRBJ2-5; D is undetermined. The CDR3 sequence is 14 residues long. Germline values: CDR1 SGHDT, CDR2 YYEEEE. V was trimmed by 0 bases and J by 5 bases, leaving 11 bases between them. The CDR3 here is CASSLALGSETQYF. The CDR3 nucleotides are TGTGCCAGCAGCTTGGCATTAGGATCGGAGACCCAGTACTTC.

The chain carries TRBV15 and TRBJ1-4, with a tentative D call TRBD1 (5 bases). The CDR3 length is 15 residues. V was trimmed by 5 bases and J by 5 bases, leaving 15 bases between them. Germline lookup yields CDR1 LNHNV and CDR2 YYDKDF (reference sequence). DNA of the CDR3: TGTGCCACCAGCGCGGGGCGGACTCCCAATGAAAAACTGTTTTTT. Translated: CATSAGRTPNEKLFF. The entire variable domain, with the rest obtained from reference TRBV15 and TRBJ1-4, is as follows: DAMVIQNPRYQVTQFGKPVTLSCSQTLNHNVMYWYQQKSSQAPKLLFHYYDKDFNNEADTPDNFQSRRPNTSFCFLDIRSPGLGDTAMYLCATSAGRTPNEKLFFGSGTQLSVL.

The chain is built from TRBV27 and TRBJ1-5; D ambiguous. V was pared by 5 bases and J by 3 bases, with 8 bases between. This CDR3 is 13 amino acids long. Per the germline V gene, CDR1 is MNHEY and CDR2 is SMNVEV (reference sequence). The CDR3 bases are TGTGCCAGCAGTAACCGAAACAATCAGCCCCAGCATTTT. The encoded protein is CASSNRNNQPQHF.

The chain is built from TRBV5-4 and TRBJ1-1; 8 bases align to TRBD1. The CDR3 runs to 15 residues. The germline CDR1 and CDR2 sequences are SGHNT and YYREEE (reference sequence). The junction had 11 bases not matched to a gene; V was cut back by 5 bases and J by 5 bases. The chain's CDR3 is CASSFNRGIITEAFF. The CDR3, as DNA: TGTGCCAGCAGTTTCAACAGGGGGATCATAACTGAAGCTTTCTTT.

The chain uses TRBV11-2 and TRBJ1-6; 9 bases map to TRBD1. V lost 5 bases to trimming and J lost 10 bases; unmatched junction nucleotides: 6. The CDR3 runs to 14 residues. The germline V gene has CDR1 SGHAT and CDR2 FQNNGV. CDR3 amino acids: CASSPQGARSPLHF. The CDR3 nucleotides read TGTGCCAGCAGCCCACAGGGGGCGAGATCACCCCTCCACTTT.

The chain joins TRBV6-6 to TRBJ2-5; 14 bases fit TRBD2. This CDR3 is built from 16 residues. The trim removed 6 bases at V and 5 bases at J, leaving 8 bases unmatched. CDR1 is MNHNY, CDR2 SVGAGI, per germline (reference sequence). The CDR3 DNA reads as TGTGCCAGCAGACGCATGGGGACTAGCGGGGGTGAGACCCAGTACTTC. Amino acid sequence: CASRRMGTSGGETQYF.